This TCR beta chain was recorded in a study of blood T cells in healthy people across ages. About the study: Researchers report that template switching captured about one barcoded beta molecule per two T cells.

The CDR3 is made up of 14 amino acids. V lost 5 bases and J lost 6, with 15 bases in between. Germline V gene sequence: CDR1 SNHLY, CDR2 FYNNEI. In this sample, this clonotype turned up a few times. Together with a sample-barcoded 5' primer, a J-beta primer mix was included in a second PCR lasting roughly 6 to 12 cycles. Each of the cDNA molecules was tagged by a template-switch adaptor with 12 random nucleotides. From the 5' RACE reads, TCRdb called clonotypes with MiXCR, one entry per CDR3 protein. This table holds roughly 2 million distinct CDR3 sequences, roughly 50% found once. Source material: blood. The chain couples TRBV2 to TRBJ2-3, with D tentatively TRBD1 or TRBD2 (5 bases each). The sequence came from a woman in her 40s in good health. In DNA, the CDR3 is TGTGCCAGCAGTCCCGGGACGCATATGGATACGCAGTATTTT. It encodes CASSPGTHMDTQYF.